This T cell receptor (beta chain) came from a study of cytomegalovirus exposure and HLA in healthy donors. Study summary: The 120 or so validation repertoires were produced on the same platform as the 700 or so repertoires of the first cohort. This was reported in a later analysis.

Losses at the gene ends were 4 bases for V and 0 bases for J; bases not matched to a gene: 5. Germline V gene lookup returns CDR1 SGHRS and CDR2 YFSETQ. This CDR3 has 16 residues. Separate from the approximately 730-subject first cohort, the roughly 120-subject validation cohort was the one that the donors belonged to. Libraries were prepared by immunoSEQ multiplex PCR; TCRdb keeps only in-frame clonotypes and omits some of them. The sample yields 130,000 to 150,000 clones, 80% to 90% seen once. The sample consisted of PBMCs. The V and J genes are TRBV5-1 and TRBJ1-4; the match to TRBD1 covers 8 bases. This receptor was identified in a young woman in good health and CMV-seropositive. Written as DNA, the CDR3 is TGCGCCAGCAGCCGCGGACAGGGCGCAACTAATGAAAAACTGTTTTTT. Amino acids: CASSRGQGATNEKLFF. Together with reference TRBV5-1 and TRBJ1-4, the CDR3 gives the full variable domain: KAGVTQTPRYLIKTRGQQVTLSCSPISGHRSVSWYQQTPGQGLQFLFEYFSETQRNKGNFPGRFSGRQFSNSRSEMNVSTLELGDSALYLCASSRGQGATNEKLFFGSGTQLSVL.